Listed here are 25 T cell receptor beta chains from one sample, sequenced in a study of post-analysis software for immune sequencing data. Broader study findings: Comparison of patients with controls showed 5 or 6 TRBV segments more frequent in patients, TRBV5-6, TRBV5-1 and TRBV20-1 among them.

The TCR beta cDNA libraries carried unique molecular identifiers. TCRdb itself ran the PCR reads through MiXCR, one entry per CDR3 protein. The sample has 350,000 to 500,000 distinct CDR3 sequences; approximately 38% are singletons. These TCRs are of unknown antigen specificity. Sequencing was performed on blood. The source is a girl aged 2-10 years with multiple sclerosis.

The genes are TRBV20-1 and TRBJ2-3; maybe TRBD1 (6 bases). CDR1 DFQATT and CDR2 SNEGSKA come from the germline V gene (reference sequence). The CDR3 has 15 residues. Trimming removed 6 bases at V and 0 bases at J, with 16 bases between. DNA for the CDR3: TGCAGTGCGGGACAAAGCGGCATTAGCACAGATACGCAGTATTTT. Translation gives CSAGQSGISTDTQYF.

This clonotype has a handful of counts. The chain links TRBV6-5 to TRBJ2-3, with 8 nucleotides matching TRBD1. Trimming cost V 4 bases and J 3 bases; bases outside gene matches: 6. The CDR3 has 15 residues. Germline lookup yields CDR1 MNHEY and CDR2 SVGAGI. CDR3 loop: CASSSQGVRTDTQYF. In DNA form, the CDR3 reads TGTGCCAGCAGTTCACAGGGGGTTAGGACAGATACGCAGTATTTT.

The genes are TRBV12-3 or TRBV12-4 and TRBJ2-1; 8 nucleotides align to TRBD2. The junction had 9 bases not matched to a gene; V was cut back by 5 bases and J by 3 bases. The CDR3 loop spans 16 amino acids. Here the CDR3 DNA reads TGTGCCAGCAGTATCCGAGCGGGAGCTTTCTACAATGAGCAGTTCTTC. This sequence encodes CASSIRAGAFYNEQFF.

The chain joins TRBV4-2 to TRBJ2-4; D may match TRBD1 or TRBD2 (6 bases each). Trimming took off 1 base at V and 7 bases at J, with 17 bases between the two ends. Germline V gene sequence: CDR1 LGHNA, CDR2 YNFKEQ. The CDR3 runs to 16 residues. The CDR3 coding sequence is TGTGCCAGCAGCCAAGCCCGGGAGTGGGGGCGGAACATTCAGTACTTC. Protein sequence: CASSQAREWGRNIQYF.

The V call is TRBV6-6, the J call TRBJ2-5, with no clear D. The length of the CDR3 is 13 residues. CDR1 MNHNY and CDR2 SVGAGI come from the germline V gene (reference sequence). V shed 6 bases and J shed 4 bases, with 12 bases lying between them. The CDR3 DNA follows: TGTGCCAGCAGACCCAACCGGGTAGAGACCCAGTACTTC. This gives the protein CASRPNRVETQYF.

The chain employs TRBV3-1 and TRBJ2-1, with D perhaps TRBD2 (6 bases). V dropped 4 bases and J dropped 2 bases, with 15 bases sitting between them. Germline CDR1 LGHDT, CDR2 YNNKEL (reference sequence). The CDR3 has 16 amino acids. This CDR3 is CASSPTPGGAYNEQFF. The CDR3 DNA sequence: TGTGCCAGCAGCCCCACCCCAGGCGGGGCCTACAATGAGCAGTTCTTC.

This clonotype has more than one count but fewer than ten. Written as DNA, the CDR3 is TGTGCCAGCAGCCCCTCGGGGTATAGCGGGAATTTAAAGACCCAGTACTTC. This translates into CASSPSGYSGNLKTQYF. The V and J genes are TRBV7-9 and TRBJ2-5; TRBD2 matches at 8 bases. Germline V lookup: CDR1 SEHNR, CDR2 FQNEAQ (reference sequence). The CDR3 runs 17 residues. Unmatched junction bases numbered 17, after V lost 5 bases and J lost 6 bases.

V gene TRBV20-1 combines with J gene TRBJ2-7; TRBD2 agrees at 7 bases. Germline V CDR1 and CDR2: DFQATT, SNEGSKA (reference sequence). The CDR3 is made up of 15 amino acids. J gave up 4 bases and V 3 bases, and 12 bases lay outside the gene matches. CDR3 region: CSASAGEVWGYEQYF. As DNA, the CDR3 is TGCAGTGCTAGTGCGGGAGAGGTGTGGGGATACGAGCAGTACTTC.

The chain recombines TRBV7-2 with TRBJ1-2; TRBD1 matches at 7 bases. This CDR3 region has 19 residues. Germline CDR1 and CDR2: SGHTA and FQGNSA. V trimming: 0 bases; J trimming: 4 bases; junction bases outside the gene matches: 17. CDR3 in amino acids: CASSLALQTGRIRGYGYTF. As DNA, the CDR3 is TGTGCCAGCAGCTTAGCGCTCCAGACAGGGCGGATCCGGGGCTATGGCTACACCTTC.

CDR3 sequence: CASSLGGLAIPHEQYF. Here the CDR3 DNA reads TGTGCCAGCAGTTTAGGTGGACTAGCGATCCCCCACGAGCAGTACTTC. The rearrangement joins TRBV28 to TRBJ2-4; 9 bases are shared with TRBD2. With the DNA end fitting TRBJ2-7 better, the J assignment may be wrong. This CDR3 contains 16 residues. Germline lookup yields CDR1 MDHEN and CDR2 SYDVKM.

This clonotype was detected ten times or more. This chain joins TRBV5-1 and TRBJ2-3; D not resolved. The CDR3 has 12 amino acids. Trimming took 0 bases from V and 4 from J, leaving 3 bases between them. CDR1 and CDR2 from the germline V gene are SGHRS and YFSETQ. CDR3 nucleotide sequence: TGCGCCAGCAGCTTGGTTTCAGATACGCAGTATTTT. Protein product: CASSLVSDTQYF.

J is TRBJ2-7 and V is TRBV12-3 or TRBV12-4; TRBD2 might be the D (6 bases). Trimming stripped 6 bases from V and 0 bases from J, with 21 bases between. The CDR3 spans 17 residues. The CDR3 DNA reads TGTGCCAGCAGCCCCGCGCGTGGGCTAGCGAACTCCTACGAGCAGTACTTC. It specifies CASSPARGLANSYEQYF.

The chain has TRBV29-1 and TRBJ2-7; TRBD1 aligns across 9 bases. The germline CDR1 and CDR2 sequences are SQVTM and ANQGSEA. V lost 6 bases to trimming and J lost 4 bases; unmatched junction nucleotides: 7. CDR3 length: 13 residues. This chain's CDR3 is CSVGQGREYEQYF. The CDR3, as DNA: TGCAGCGTGGGACAGGGAAGAGAGTACGAGCAGTACTTC.

Only a few counts were recorded for this clonotype. This chain joins TRBV28 and TRBJ2-3; the D gene is possibly TRBD2 (6 bases). This CDR3 comprises 14 residues. The germline V gene has CDR1 MDHEN and CDR2 SYDVKM. Trimming removed 5 bases at V and 4 bases at J, with 13 bases between. CDR3 sequence (DNA): TGTGCCAGCAGTCGGTCGGGGGTTTCAGATACGCAGTATTTT. Its protein product is CASSRSGVSDTQYF.

This clonotype was seen a handful of times. CDR3 coding DNA: TGTGCCAGCAGCCTCGGAAGGGGTTATACGCAGTATTTT. This sequence encodes CASSLGRGYTQYF. J is TRBJ2-3 and V is TRBV7-8, with D perhaps matching TRBD1 (5 bases). CDR1 SGHVS and CDR2 FQNEAQ come from the germline V gene. The CDR3 contains 13 residues. V was trimmed by 5 bases and J by 7 bases, leaving 13 bases between them.

A few counts support this clonotype. The chain combines TRBV7-2 with TRBJ2-3, with D tentatively TRBD1 (6 bases). This CDR3 is 15 amino acids long. V lost 6 bases and J lost 0, with 13 bases in between. Germline CDR1 and CDR2: SGHTA and FQGNSA. CDR3 bases: TGTGCCAGCAGACGCGAGGGGGTTAGCACAGATACGCAGTATTTT. This encodes CASRREGVSTDTQYF. Full variable domain (outside the CDR3, taken from reference TRBV7-2 and TRBJ2-3): GAGVSQSPSNKVTEKGKDVELRCDPISGHTALYWYRQSLGQGLEFLIYFQGNSAPDKSGLPSDRFSAERTGGSVSTLTIQRTQQEDSAVYLCASRREGVSTDTQYFGPGTRLTVL.

This clonotype has only a few counts. The chain links TRBV12-3 or TRBV12-4 to TRBJ2-3, with 10 bases that match TRBD2. The junction had 5 bases not matched to a gene; V was cut back by 5 bases and J by 6 bases. The CDR3 sequence is 14 residues long. As DNA, the CDR3 is TGTGCCAGCAGTCCTAGCGGGAGCAGGGATACGCAGTATTTT. It is translated as CASSPSGSRDTQYF.

In this sample, this clonotype turned up a few times. The chain has TRBV20-1 and TRBJ2-3; D is unclear. V was trimmed by 5 bases and J by 4 bases, leaving 10 bases between them. CDR3 length equals 12 residues. Germline V CDR1 and CDR2: DFQATT, SNEGSKA (reference sequence). CDR3 nucleotide sequence: TGCAGTGCTGTAAGTGGGTCAGATACGCAGTATTTT. Its protein product is CSAVSGSDTQYF.

This chain connects TRBV20-1 to TRBJ1-5, with D unclear. V was shortened by 6 bases and J by 1 base, with 13 bases between the two germline ends. Germline values: CDR1 DFQATT, CDR2 SNEGSKA (reference sequence). The CDR3 totals 14 residues. Here the CDR3 reads CSAPQRGSNQPQHF. CDR3 in DNA: TGCAGTGCGCCCCAGCGGGGAAGCAATCAGCCCCAGCATTTT.

This chain joins TRBV25-1 and TRBJ1-4; tentatively, D is TRBD1 (6 bases). V gave up 4 bases and J gave up 7 bases, with 16 bases separating them. Germline V gives CDR1 MGHDK, CDR2 SYGVNS. The CDR3 has 15 residues. The CDR3 DNA is TGTGCCAGCAGTGCCTTACGGGACACCGGTGAAAAACTGTTTTTT. Amino acids: CASSALRDTGEKLFF.

The chain has TRBV7-2 and TRBJ2-3, with TRBD1 identical over 8 bases. The trim removed 5 bases at V and 5 bases at J, leaving 9 bases unmatched. The germline gives CDR1 SGHTA, CDR2 FQGNSA. The CDR3 length is 15 residues. In nucleotides, the CDR3 is TGTGCCAGCAGCCCCAGACAGGGGCAGGAAGATACGCAGTATTTT. Protein sequence: CASSPRQGQEDTQYF.

V usage is TRBV28 and J usage is TRBJ2-4, with D possibly matching TRBD1 (6 bases). V shed 6 bases and J shed 0 bases, with 18 bases lying between them. The CDR3 totals 17 residues. Germline CDR1 MDHEN, CDR2 SYDVKM. The CDR3 sequence is CASSRPRGIIAKNIQYF. The DNA for the CDR3 is TGTGCCAGCAGCCGCCCCAGGGGAATCATAGCCAAAAACATTCAGTACTTC.

This clonotype was detected a few times. CDR3 residues: CASTTTSGSETQYF. The CDR3 nucleotides are TGTGCCAGCACTACGACTAGCGGGAGTGAGACCCAGTACTTC. This chain uses TRBV12-3 or TRBV12-4 with TRBJ2-5; 12 bases match TRBD2. J lost 5 bases, V lost 7 bases, and 5 bases had no gene match. CDR3 length: 14 amino acids.

The rearrangement links TRBV28 to TRBJ2-7; no clear D. The CDR3 spans 13 residues. Germline CDR1 is MDHEN and CDR2 is SYDVKM. The V end lost 2 bases, the J end lost 2 bases, and 7 bases lay between the germline ends. This chain's CDR3 is CASSLRKTYEQYF. The CDR3 DNA sequence: TGTGCCAGCAGTTTAAGGAAAACCTACGAGCAGTACTTC.

This clonotype was seen only a few times. The chain combines TRBV20-1 with TRBJ1-5; 8 bases fit TRBD1. CDR3 length equals 13 residues. CDR1 and CDR2 from the germline V gene are DFQATT and SNEGSKA (reference sequence). V lost 1 base, J lost 4 bases, and 0 bases stayed unmatched. The CDR3 sequence: CSARGQGNQPQHF. DNA of the CDR3: TGCAGTGCTAGAGGACAGGGGAATCAGCCCCAGCATTTT.